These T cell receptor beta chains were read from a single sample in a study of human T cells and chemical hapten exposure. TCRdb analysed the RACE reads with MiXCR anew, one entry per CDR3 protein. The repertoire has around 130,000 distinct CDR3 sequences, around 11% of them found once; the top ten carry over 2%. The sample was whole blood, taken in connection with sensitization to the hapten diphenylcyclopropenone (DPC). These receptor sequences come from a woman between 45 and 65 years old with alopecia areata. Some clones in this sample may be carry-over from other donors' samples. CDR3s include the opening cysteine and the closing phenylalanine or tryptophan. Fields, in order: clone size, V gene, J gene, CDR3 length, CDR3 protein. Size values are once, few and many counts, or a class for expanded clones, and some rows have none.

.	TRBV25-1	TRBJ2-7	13	CASSERDGYEQYF
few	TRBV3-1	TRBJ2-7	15	CASSGGQGATYEQYF
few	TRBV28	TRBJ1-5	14	CASSLLGLGQPQHF
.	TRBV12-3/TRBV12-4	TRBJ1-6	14	CASSFEGAGSPLHF
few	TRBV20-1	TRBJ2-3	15	CSASLSGGVSDTQYF
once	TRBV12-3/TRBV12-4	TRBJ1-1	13	CASSLGMLEEAFF
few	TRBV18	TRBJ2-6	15	CASSPAGTGANVLTF
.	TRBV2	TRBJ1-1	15	CASSEGRRGGNEAFF
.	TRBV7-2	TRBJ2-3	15	CASTTPPSSTDTQYF
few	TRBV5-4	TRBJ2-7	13	CASSLFGGDEQYF
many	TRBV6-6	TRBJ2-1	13	CASRGEGYNEQFF
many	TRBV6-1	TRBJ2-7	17	CASTRPKGTSGGYEQYF
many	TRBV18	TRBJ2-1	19	CASSPMGLAGASPYNEQFF
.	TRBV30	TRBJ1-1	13	CAWSVQVNTEAFF
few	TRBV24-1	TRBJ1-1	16	CATSDSNRGPRTEAFF
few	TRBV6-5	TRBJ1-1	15	CASSSLRHMNTEAFF
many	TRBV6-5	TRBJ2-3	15	CASSYSTVETDTQYF
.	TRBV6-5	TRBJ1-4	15	CASRDRGSLNEKLFF
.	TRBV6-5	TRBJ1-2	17	CASSYSKWVGTNYGYTF
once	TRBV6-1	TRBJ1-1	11	CASPRASEAFF